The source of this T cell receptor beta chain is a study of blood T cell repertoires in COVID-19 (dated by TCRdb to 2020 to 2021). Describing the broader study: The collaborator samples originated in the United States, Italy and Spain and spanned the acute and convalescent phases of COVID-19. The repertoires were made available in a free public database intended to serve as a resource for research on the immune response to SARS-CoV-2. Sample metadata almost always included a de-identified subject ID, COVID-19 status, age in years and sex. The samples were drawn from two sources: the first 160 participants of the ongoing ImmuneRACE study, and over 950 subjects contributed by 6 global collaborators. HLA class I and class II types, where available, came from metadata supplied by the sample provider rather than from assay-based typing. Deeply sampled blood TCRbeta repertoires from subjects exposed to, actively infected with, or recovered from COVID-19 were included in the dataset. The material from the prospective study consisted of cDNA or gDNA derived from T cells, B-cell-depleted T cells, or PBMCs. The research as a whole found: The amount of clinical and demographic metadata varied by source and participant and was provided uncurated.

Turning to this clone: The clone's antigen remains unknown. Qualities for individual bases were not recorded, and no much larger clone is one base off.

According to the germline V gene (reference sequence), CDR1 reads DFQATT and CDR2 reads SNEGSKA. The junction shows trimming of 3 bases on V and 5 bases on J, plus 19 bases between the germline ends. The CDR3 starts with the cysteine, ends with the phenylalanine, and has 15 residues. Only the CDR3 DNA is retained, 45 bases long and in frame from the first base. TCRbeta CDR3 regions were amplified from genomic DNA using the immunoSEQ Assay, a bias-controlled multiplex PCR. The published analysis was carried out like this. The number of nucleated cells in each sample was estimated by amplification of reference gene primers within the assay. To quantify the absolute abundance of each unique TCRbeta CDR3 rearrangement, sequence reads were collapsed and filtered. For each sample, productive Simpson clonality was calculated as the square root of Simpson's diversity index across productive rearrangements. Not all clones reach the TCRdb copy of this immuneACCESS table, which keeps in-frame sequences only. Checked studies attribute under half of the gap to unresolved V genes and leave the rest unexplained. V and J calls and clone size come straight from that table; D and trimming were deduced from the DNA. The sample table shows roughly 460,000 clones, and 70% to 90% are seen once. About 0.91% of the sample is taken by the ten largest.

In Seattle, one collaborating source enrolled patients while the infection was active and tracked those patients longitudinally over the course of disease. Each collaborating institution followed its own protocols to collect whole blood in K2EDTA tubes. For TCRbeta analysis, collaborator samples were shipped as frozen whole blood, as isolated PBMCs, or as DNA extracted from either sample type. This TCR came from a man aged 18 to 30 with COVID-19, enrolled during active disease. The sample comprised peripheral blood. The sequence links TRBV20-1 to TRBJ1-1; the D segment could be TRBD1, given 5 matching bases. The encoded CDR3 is CSASGGGGMGTEAFF. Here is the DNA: TGCAGTGCTAGTGGAGGTGGGGGGATGGGGACTGAAGCTTTCTTT.